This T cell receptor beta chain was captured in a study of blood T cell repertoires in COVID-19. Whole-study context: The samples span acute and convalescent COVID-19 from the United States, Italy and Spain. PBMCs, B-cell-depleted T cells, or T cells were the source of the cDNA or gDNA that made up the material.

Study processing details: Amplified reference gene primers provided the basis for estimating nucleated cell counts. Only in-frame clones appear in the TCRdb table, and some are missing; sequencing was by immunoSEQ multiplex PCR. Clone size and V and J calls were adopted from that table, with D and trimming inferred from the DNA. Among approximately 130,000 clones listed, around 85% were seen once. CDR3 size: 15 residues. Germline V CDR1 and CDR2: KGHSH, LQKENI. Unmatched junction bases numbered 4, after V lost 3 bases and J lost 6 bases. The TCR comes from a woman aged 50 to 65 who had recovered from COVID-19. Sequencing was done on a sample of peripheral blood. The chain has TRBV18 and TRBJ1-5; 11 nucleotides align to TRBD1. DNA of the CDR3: TGTGCCAGCTCACCGGACAGGGGGCACGGTCAGCCCCAGCATTTT. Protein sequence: CASSPDRGHGQPQHF.